The 29 T cell receptor beta chains in this list originate from one sample, sequenced in a study of shared clonotypes between healthy human individuals. The assay was immunoSEQ multiplex PCR, and TCRdb's table has in-frame clones only and misses some. The sample has roughly 1,000,000 clones, 70% to 80% seen once. Material: memory CD4+ T cells from PBMCs. Subset defined: CD45RA-negative fraction. These receptors originate from a man aged 18 to 29 in good health. Some clones in this sample may be carry-over from other donors' samples.

The chain carries TRBV29-1 and TRBJ1-1; D gene ambiguous. Looked up from germline, CDR1 is SQVTM and CDR2 is ANQGSEA. V lost 3 bases and J 1 base, leaving 9 bases between the germline ends. This CDR3 spans 13 amino acids. In DNA form, the CDR3 reads TGCAGCGTTGATAGGGTCAGGAACACTGAAGCTTTCTTT. This sequence encodes CSVDRVRNTEAFF.

This chain links TRBV2 with TRBJ2-7; D possibly matches TRBD1 or TRBD2 (5 bases each). The V end was cut by 8 bases, the J end by 6 bases, with 20 bases between. This CDR3 is 14 amino acids long. Germline V lookup: CDR1 SNHLY, CDR2 FYNNEI. The CDR3 coding sequence is TGTGCCAGCCGCTTTTCCGTCGGGGCGGGCGAGCAGTACTTC. Translation gives CASRFSVGAGEQYF.

This clone occurred a few times. The chain is built from TRBV6-1 and TRBJ1-1, with D perhaps TRBD1 (5 bases). The CDR3 consists of 13 residues. Trimming cost V 6 bases and J 1 base, with 9 bases left between them. The V gene's germline CDR1 is MNHNS and CDR2 SASEGT. The CDR3 is CASRSDRNTEAFF. In nucleotides, the CDR3 is TGTGCCAGCAGGTCCGACAGGAACACTGAAGCTTTCTTT.

This clone was recorded a few times. The rearrangement uses TRBV30 and TRBJ1-3, with D perhaps matching TRBD1 (6 bases). Per the germline V gene, CDR1 is GTSNPN and CDR2 is SVGIG (reference sequence). The CDR3 length is 15 residues. Trimming left V 7 bases short and J 3 bases short, with 19 bases between. CDR3 sequence (DNA): TGTGCCTCTCTCGGGGGGCGCTTGGGTGGAAACACCATATATTTT. Amino acids: CASLGGRLGGNTIYF.

This clone was seen a few times. The genes are TRBV7-2 and TRBJ2-2; D ambiguous. The germline V gene has CDR1 SGHTA and CDR2 FQGNSA. CDR3 size: 15 residues. V lost 4 bases to trimming and J lost 4 bases, with 13 bases between them. For the CDR3, the DNA is TGTGCCAGCAGCTCTCCAACGCGGAGCACCGGGGAGCTGTTTTTT. Its translation is CASSSPTRSTGELFF.

Turning to this clone: Other nucleotide sequences in the sample specify the same CDR3. V usage is TRBV11-2 and J usage is TRBJ2-2; D unresolved. The CDR3 totals 13 residues. Trimming removed 5 bases at V and 7 bases at J, with 11 bases between. CDR1 and CDR2 (germline): SGHAT, FQNNGV. The DNA for the CDR3 is TGTGCCAGCAGCCTCAGAGTCGGCGGGGAGCTGTTTTTT. This gives the protein CASSLRVGGELFF.

J is TRBJ2-7 and V is TRBV7-6; D is perhaps TRBD2 (6 bases). V lost 5 bases to trimming and J lost 7 bases, with 21 bases between them. Per the germline V gene, CDR1 is SGHVS and CDR2 is FNYEAQ. The CDR3 runs to 15 residues. The CDR3 here is CASSRLGGTPVEQYF. As DNA, the CDR3 is TGTGCCAGCAGCAGACTAGGAGGGACCCCAGTAGAGCAGTACTTC.

The rearrangement joins TRBV6-1 to TRBJ1-5; D gene uncertain. CDR3 length: 14 residues. Trimming removed 6 bases at V and 5 bases at J, with 14 bases between. CDR1 is MNHNS, CDR2 SASEGT, per germline. DNA for the CDR3: TGTGCCAGCAGGGACCCGAGCACTGATCAGCCCCAGCATTTT. Translated: CASRDPSTDQPQHF.

In DNA, the CDR3 is TGCAGCGTTGAATGGTCATACAATGAGCAGTTCTTC. Its translation: CSVEWSYNEQFF. The chain combines TRBV29-1 with TRBJ2-1, with no clear D. The CDR3 sequence is 12 residues long. V was cut by 2 bases and J by 4 bases, with 6 bases left in between. Germline loops: CDR1 SQVTM, CDR2 ANQGSEA.

CDR3 in amino acids: CASSAGLAAMSSYNEQFF. CDR3 DNA: TGTGCCAGCAGTGCAGGACTAGCGGCAATGAGCTCCTACAATGAGCAGTTCTTC. The chain employs TRBV6-4 and TRBJ2-1, with 10 bases lining up with TRBD2. The CDR3 has 18 amino acids. V dropped 4 bases and J dropped 0; count of bases not matched to a gene: 9. CDR1 MRHNA and CDR2 SNTAGT come from the germline V gene.

The genes are TRBV19 and TRBJ2-7; 9 bases map to TRBD1. V trimming: 6 bases; J trimming: 3 bases; junction bases outside the gene matches: 9. The germline V gene has CDR1 LNHDA and CDR2 SQIVND (reference sequence). This CDR3 spans 15 amino acids. The CDR3 bases are TGTGCCAGTAGCCCCGGGGGACAGGGTTTCTACGAGCAGTACTTC. It translates to CASSPGGQGFYEQYF.

This chain links TRBV5-1 with TRBJ2-1; TRBD2 matches 8 bases. The CDR3 contains 16 residues. Looked up from germline, CDR1 is SGHRS and CDR2 is YFSETQ. Trimming cost V 4 bases and J 6 bases; bases outside gene matches: 12. CDR3: CASSRGGAGDLNEQFF. The CDR3 coding sequence is TGCGCCAGCAGCCGGGGTGGAGCGGGAGATCTCAATGAGCAGTTCTTC.

The gene calls are TRBV2 and TRBJ2-6; the match to TRBD1 covers 7 bases. Unmatched junction bases numbered 4, after V lost 4 bases and J lost 1 base. From germline, CDR1 is SNHLY and CDR2 FYNNEI. The CDR3 contains 16 residues. As DNA, the CDR3 is TGTGCCAGCAGTGTTAACAGGGGTTCTGGGGCCAACGTCCTGACTTTC. Protein sequence: CASSVNRGSGANVLTF.

The chain couples TRBV7-2 to TRBJ2-7; 8 bases map to TRBD2. The CDR3 sequence is 13 residues long. Per germline, CDR1 SGHTA and CDR2 FQGNSA. V lost 5 bases and J lost 2; bases outside the gene matches: 2. In nucleotides, the CDR3 is TGTGCCAGCAGCCGCGGGAGGACCTACGAGCAGTACTTC. Translating gives CASSRGRTYEQYF.

In this sample, this clone turned up a few times. This rearrangement joins TRBV5-4 to TRBJ2-1; 11 bases fit TRBD2. The ends lost 4 bases at V and 7 bases at J; junction bases unmatched: 10. The CDR3 loop spans 16 amino acids. From germline, CDR1 is SGHNT and CDR2 YYREEE (reference sequence). CDR3 DNA: TGTGCCAGCAGCGAGGGGGCCTTAGCGGGAGGGAATGAGCAGTTCTTC. Encoded protein: CASSEGALAGGNEQFF.

This chain links TRBV7-9 with TRBJ2-3; D not resolved. Germline lookup yields CDR1 SEHNR and CDR2 FQNEAQ (reference sequence). Trimming removed 11 bases from V and 5 bases from J, with 20 bases in between. The length of the CDR3 is 14 residues. CDR3 loop: CALERRPTGDTQYF. The CDR3 nucleotides are TGTGCCCTCGAACGTAGGCCAACCGGAGATACGCAGTATTTT.

This clone has a handful of counts. Additional DNA sequences in this sample encode the identical CDR3. The rearrangement joins TRBV11-3 to TRBJ2-1; the match to TRBD2 covers 9 bases. Unmatched junction bases numbered 7, after V lost 4 bases and J lost 0 bases. CDR1 and CDR2 from the germline V gene are SGHNT and YENEEA. The CDR3 has 17 residues. The CDR3 bases are TGTGCCAGCAGCTCAAATCCGACTAGCGGCTCCTACAATGAGCAGTTCTTC. Amino acids: CASSSNPTSGSYNEQFF.

The chain carries TRBV2 and TRBJ1-1, with 8 bases lining up with TRBD1. V was pared by 9 bases and J by 1 base, with 1 base of the junction left unmatched. This CDR3 is 12 amino acids long. Germline V CDR1 and CDR2: SNHLY, FYNNEI. In DNA form, the CDR3 reads TGTGCCAGTGGACAGGGGAACACTGAAGCTTTCTTT. It yields the protein CASGQGNTEAFF.

V and J are TRBV20-1 and TRBJ2-7, with 7 nucleotides matching TRBD2. Germline V lookup: CDR1 DFQATT, CDR2 SNEGSKA (reference sequence). The junction had 4 bases not matched to a gene; V was cut back by 6 bases and J by 5 bases. The CDR3 contains 11 residues. The CDR3 reads CSAPGRNEQYF. As DNA, the CDR3 is TGCAGTGCCCCCGGGAGGAACGAGCAGTACTTC.

CDR3: CASSFDSGQGYSDTQYF. The CDR3 nucleotides read TGTGCCAGCAGTTTCGATTCCGGACAGGGATATTCAGATACGCAGTATTTT. This chain uses TRBV27 with TRBJ2-3; 8 positions agree with TRBD1. The CDR3 sequence is 17 residues long. Germline values: CDR1 MNHEY, CDR2 SMNVEV (reference sequence). V shed 3 bases and J 4 bases; nucleotides not matched to a gene: 12.

The chain joins TRBV11-3 to TRBJ2-7; 8 bases fit TRBD1. Germline values: CDR1 SGHNT, CDR2 YENEEA. The CDR3 has 16 residues. The ends lost 5 bases at V and 0 bases at J; junction bases unmatched: 9. CDR3 loop: CASSEGGQAPSYEQYF. CDR3 nucleotides: TGTGCCAGCAGCGAGGGGGGACAGGCCCCCTCCTACGAGCAGTACTTC.

A few counts support this clone. The chain is built from TRBV20-1 and TRBJ2-7, with no clear D. The V and J ends lost 4 bases and 4 bases respectively, with 8 bases between them. Germline V gene data show CDR1 as DFQATT and CDR2 as SNEGSKA (reference sequence). The CDR3 contains 11 residues. The CDR3 protein is CSATTQYEQYF. The CDR3 DNA is TGCAGTGCTACGACTCAGTACGAGCAGTACTTC.

The chain carries TRBV5-1 and TRBJ2-7; no clear D. The CDR3 covers 15 residues. With 2 bases removed from V and 0 bases from J, the gap between germline ends came to 12 bases. Per the germline V gene, CDR1 is SGHRS and CDR2 is YFSETQ. The DNA for the CDR3 is TGCGCCAGCAGCTTCGACGGTACGAGCTCCTACGAGCAGTACTTC. Translation: CASSFDGTSSYEQYF.

Regarding this clone: Other DNA sequences in this specimen translate into the identical CDR3. J is TRBJ2-5 and V is TRBV7-2, with 12 bases fitting TRBD2. The CDR3 has 14 residues. Germline V gives CDR1 SGHTA, CDR2 FQGNSA. J gave up 7 bases and V 5 bases, and 5 bases lay outside the gene matches. CDR3 DNA: TGTGCCAGCAGCCTGGGACTAGCGGGTGGGACCCAGTACTTC. Its translation is CASSLGLAGGTQYF.

This clone showed up just a few times. The same CDR3 can be traced to other DNA sequences in this sample. The chain employs TRBV29-1 and TRBJ1-1, with D uncertain. This CDR3 spans 12 amino acids. V shed 4 bases and J shed 2 bases, with 8 bases lying between them. Germline CDR1 and CDR2: SQVTM and ANQGSEA. For the CDR3, the DNA is TGCAGCGTTGTCCATGCAAACACTGAAGCTTTCTTT. It yields the protein CSVVHANTEAFF.

The rearrangement joins TRBV9 to TRBJ2-1; 13 nucleotides align to TRBD2. Germline lookup yields CDR1 SGDLS and CDR2 YYNGEE. This CDR3 has 14 residues. V lost 4 bases, J lost 10 bases, and 5 bases stayed unmatched. In DNA form, the CDR3 reads TGTGCCAGCAGCTCGAGGACTAGCGGGAGCGAGCAGTTCTTC. This codes for CASSSRTSGSEQFF.

The chain uses TRBV4-3 and TRBJ2-3; TRBD2 aligns across 7 bases. Germline V gene data show CDR1 as LGHNA and CDR2 as YSLEER. V dropped 4 bases and J dropped 1; count of bases not matched to a gene: 8. There are 16 residues in the CDR3. CDR3 amino acids: CASSPHGGSGTDTQYF. CDR3 coding DNA: TGCGCCAGCAGCCCACACGGCGGGAGTGGCACAGATACGCAGTATTTT.

This clone was recorded only once. The chain combines TRBV4-2 with TRBJ1-6; D is ambiguous. Germline-derived CDR1 and CDR2 are LGHNA and YNFKEQ. Between the trimmed V and J ends, which lost 5 bases and 7 bases, there was a span of 12 bases. The CDR3 is 14 amino acids. As DNA, the CDR3 is TGTGCCAGCAGCTTCCGGGCCCAAAATTCACCCCTCCACTTT. It encodes CASSFRAQNSPLHF.

This sequence joins TRBV10-3 and TRBJ2-7; D may be TRBD2 (6 bases). Germline V gives CDR1 ENHRY, CDR2 SYGVKD. Trimming pared 4 bases from V and 0 bases from J, leaving 13 bases between. The CDR3 covers 15 residues. In nucleotides, the CDR3 is TGTGCCATCAGTGGTACGGGAGTGAGCTCCTACGAGCAGTACTTC. It codes for CAISGTGVSSYEQYF.